The 24 T cell receptor beta chains reported below all come from one sample, sequenced in a study of human T cells and chemical hapten exposure. Indicated time point: pre-sensitization, week 0. Sample treatment: therapeutic diphenylcyclopropenone sensitization with weekly scalp DPC. Total RNA was isolated from whole blood that had not been fractionated. TCRdb analysed the RACE reads with MiXCR anew, one entry per CDR3 protein. The table has approximately 52,000 distinct CDR3 sequences, approximately 9.6% seen once. Sequences were derived from whole blood, sampled in connection with sensitization to the hapten diphenylcyclopropenone (DPC). The origin of the receptors is a woman in her 30s with alopecia areata. Some clones in this sample may be carry-over from other donors' samples.

This clonotype was detected many times. The rearrangement links TRBV5-5 to TRBJ2-5, with a tentative D call TRBD2 (5 bases). Trimming removed 2 bases from V and 2 bases from J, with 13 bases in between. This CDR3 contains 15 residues. The germline gives CDR1 SGHKS, CDR2 YYEKEE (reference sequence). CDR3: CASSLLAGMQETQYF. The DNA for the CDR3 is TGTGCCAGCAGCTTATTGGCCGGGATGCAAGAGACCCAGTACTTC.

This clonotype was seen ten or more times. The rearrangement joins TRBV9 to TRBJ2-3, with D perhaps TRBD2 (6 bases). V lost 4 bases to trimming and J lost 1 base, with 16 bases between them. Germline CDR1 is SGDLS and CDR2 is YYNGEE. CDR3 length: 16 residues. The CDR3 is CASSPNVGGGTDTQYF. The CDR3, as DNA: TGTGCCAGCAGCCCCAACGTGGGGGGAGGCACAGATACGCAGTATTTT.

At least ten counts were recorded for this clonotype. The gene calls are TRBV4-2 and TRBJ2-5; the D gene is possibly TRBD1 (7 bases). V was trimmed by 2 bases and J by 4 bases, leaving 14 bases between them. CDR3 length: 15 amino acids. CDR1 is LGHNA, CDR2 YNFKEQ, per germline. CDR3 amino acids: CASSQRQGGGETQYF. Written as DNA, the CDR3 is TGTGCCAGCAGCCAAAGACAGGGAGGAGGAGAGACCCAGTACTTC.

The V gene is TRBV7-9, the J gene TRBJ2-7, with TRBD1 matching 9 bases. Trimming removed 6 bases from V and 4 bases from J; junction bases left unmatched: 4. The germline V gene encodes CDR1 SEHNR and CDR2 FQNEAQ (reference sequence). CDR3 length: 13 residues. The CDR3, as DNA: TGTGCCAGCAGGCGAGACAGGGGGTACGAGCAGTACTTC. Translated, it gives CASRRDRGYEQYF. The variable domain in full, with the rest retrieved from reference TRBV7-9 and TRBJ2-7, is DTGVSQNPRHKITKRGQNVTFRCDPISEHNRLYWYRQTLGQGPEFLTYFQNEAQLEKSRLLSDRFSAERPKGSFSTLEIQRTEQGDSAMYLCASRRDRGYEQYFGPGTRLTVT.

This clonotype was detected many times. The genes are TRBV18 and TRBJ1-1, with 7 bases lining up with TRBD1. V was pared by 3 bases and J by 1 base, with 14 bases of the junction left unmatched. Germline loops: CDR1 KGHSH, CDR2 LQKENI. The CDR3 has 18 residues. DNA of the CDR3: TGTGCCAGCTCACCGACAGGGCTAGATAAAGGGGGGAACACTGAAGCTTTCTTT. Translation: CASSPTGLDKGGNTEAFF.

This clonotype was observed at least ten times. The chain has TRBV9 and TRBJ1-1, with no clear D. V was pared by 4 bases and J by 0 bases, with 10 bases between. Per the germline V gene, CDR1 is SGDLS and CDR2 is YYNGEE. CDR3 length equals 14 residues. As DNA, the CDR3 is TGTGCCAGCAGCCTGGGGAACATGAACACTGAAGCTTTCTTT. Its translation: CASSLGNMNTEAFF. The whole variable domain, filled in from reference TRBV9 and TRBJ1-1, reads DSGVTQTPKHLITATGQRVTLRCSPRSGDLSVYWYQQSLDQGLQFLIQYYNGEERAKGNILERFSAQQFPDLHSELNLSSLELGDSALYFCASSLGNMNTEAFFGQGTRLTVV.

This sequence joins TRBV5-4 and TRBJ2-3; D unclear. Germline V gene lookup returns CDR1 SGHNT and CDR2 YYREEE (reference sequence). The V end lost 1 base, the J end lost 2 bases, and 5 bases lay between the germline ends. The CDR3 length is 13 residues. The CDR3 spells CASSLPNTDTQYF. The CDR3, as DNA: TGTGCCAGCAGCTTGCCCAACACAGATACGCAGTATTTT.

The genes are TRBV5-4 and TRBJ2-2; TRBD1 matches 10 bases. CDR3 length: 17 residues. Germline V gene lookup returns CDR1 SGHNT and CDR2 YYREEE (reference sequence). J lost 1 base, V lost 5 bases, and 8 bases had no gene match. The CDR3 DNA sequence: TGTGCCAGCAGACGGGACAGGGGCCTTTTGAACACCGGGGAGCTGTTTTTT. Translating gives CASRRDRGLLNTGELFF.

The sample holds a few counts of this clonotype. The V gene is TRBV27, the J gene TRBJ1-6, with D tentatively TRBD1 (5 bases). CDR1 MNHEY and CDR2 SMNVEV come from the germline V gene (reference sequence). Trimming removed 3 bases at V and 6 bases at J, with 12 bases between. This CDR3 spans 15 amino acids. The CDR3 coding sequence is TGTGCCAGCAGTTTCAGGGTGCTTTCTAATTCACCCCTCCACTTT. It specifies CASSFRVLSNSPLHF.

This clonotype was observed a handful of times. This chain uses TRBV20-1 with TRBJ1-6, with a weak D call TRBD1 (5 bases). Germline CDR1 and CDR2: DFQATT and SNEGSKA (reference sequence). This CDR3 contains 14 residues. Trimming left V 5 bases short and J 8 bases short, with 16 bases between. CDR3: CSASSPGLDSPLHF. For the CDR3, the DNA is TGCAGTGCTTCTTCCCCAGGGTTGGATTCACCCCTCCACTTT.

The V call is TRBV4-1, the J call TRBJ2-5, with D uncertain. The V end was cut by 1 base, the J end by 0 bases, with 6 bases between. This CDR3 region has 14 residues. Germline V gene sequence: CDR1 MGHRA, CDR2 YSYEKL. Written as DNA, the CDR3 is TGCGCCAGCAGCCAAGTACGTGACCAAGAGACCCAGTACTTC. Its protein is CASSQVRDQETQYF.

The CDR3 sequence: CASGLTGDTDTQYF. The DNA for the CDR3 is TGTGCTAGTGGTTTGACCGGGGACACAGATACGCAGTATTTT. The chain couples TRBV12-5 to TRBJ2-3, with TRBD2 as a possible D gene (5 bases). With 2 bases removed from V and 2 bases from J, the gap between germline ends came to 8 bases. The germline gives CDR1 LGHNT, CDR2 FRNRAP. The CDR3 runs 14 residues.

This chain links TRBV6-2 or TRBV6-3 with TRBJ2-7; D possibly corresponds to TRBD1 (6 bases). V was shortened by 8 bases and J by 5 bases, with 16 bases between the two germline ends. CDR3 size: 13 residues. The germline gives CDR1 MNHEY, CDR2 SVGEGT. This CDR3 reads CASGPAGVNEQYF. CDR3 coding DNA: TGTGCCAGCGGACCGGCAGGGGTTAACGAGCAGTACTTC.

The chain recombines TRBV5-1 with TRBJ1-2; no reliable D call. Germline V gene data show CDR1 as SGHRS and CDR2 as YFSETQ. CDR3 length: 14 amino acids. V lost 0 bases and J 0 bases, leaving 6 bases between the germline ends. The CDR3 spells CASSLDGTNYGYTF. The CDR3, as DNA: TGCGCCAGCAGCTTGGACGGTACTAACTATGGCTACACCTTC.

This sequence joins TRBV6-6 and TRBJ1-1; tentative D call: TRBD1 (6 bases). The CDR3 loop spans 13 amino acids. V gave up 6 bases and J gave up 11 bases, with 19 bases separating them. Germline V gene sequence: CDR1 MNHNY, CDR2 SVGAGI (reference sequence). This CDR3 reads CASRSTGQPSAFF. CDR3 in DNA: TGTGCCAGCAGGTCTACGGGACAACCATCGGCTTTCTTT.

The chain uses TRBV4-3 and TRBJ2-1, with 14 bases lining up with TRBD2. Germline-derived CDR1 and CDR2 are LGHNA and YSLEER. Trimming cost V 3 bases and J 9 bases; bases outside gene matches: 4. This CDR3 has 15 amino acids. CDR3 in amino acids: CASSQGGLAGVEQFF. The CDR3 DNA reads as TGCGCCAGCAGCCAGGGGGGACTAGCGGGGGTTGAGCAGTTCTTC.

This clonotype was recorded only once. One junction end does not reproduce the germline sequence, and a read error may be involved. V usage is TRBV3-1 and J usage is TRBJ1-2; 8 nucleotides agree with TRBD1. The length of the CDR3 is 13 residues. Germline V gene data show CDR1 as LGHDT and CDR2 as YNNKEL (reference sequence). CDR3 nucleotide sequence: TGTGCCAGTACAGGGGGAGCTAACTATGGCGACACCTTC. Amino acids: CASTGGANYGDTF.

This clonotype has at least ten counts. This chain uses TRBV11-3 with TRBJ1-6; weak D call: TRBD1 (6 bases). Germline V gives CDR1 SGHNT, CDR2 YENEEA. There are 13 residues in the CDR3. The V end was cut by 6 bases, the J end by 6 bases, with 9 bases between. The CDR3 protein is CASSRTANSPLHF. In DNA, the CDR3 is TGTGCCAGCAGTAGGACAGCTAATTCACCCCTCCACTTT.

V is TRBV6-1 and J is TRBJ1-5; D not resolved. Germline CDR1 MNHNS, CDR2 SASEGT. Trimming shortened V by 7 bases and J by 3 bases, and 16 bases separated the two germline ends. There are 15 residues in the CDR3. The CDR3 region has the DNA TGTGCCAGCAACCTAGCGAGGATTATCAATCAGCCCCAGCATTTT. Translating it yields CASNLARIINQPQHF.

This clonotype was observed a handful of times. The V and J genes are TRBV5-6 and TRBJ2-5; weak D call: TRBD1 (6 bases). This CDR3 has 12 residues. Trimming removed 4 bases from V and 3 bases from J, with 7 bases in between. Per the germline V gene, CDR1 is SGHDT and CDR2 is YYEEEE. CDR3 coding DNA: TGTGCCAGCAGCCCAGGGGAAGAGACCCAGTACTTC. It yields the protein CASSPGEETQYF.

This clonotype has a handful of counts. The chain carries TRBV12-3 or TRBV12-4 and TRBJ1-3; D is unresolved. V lost 7 bases, J lost 8 bases, and 12 bases lay in between. This CDR3 has 12 residues. The CDR3 nucleotides read TGTGCCAGCAAGGGCTGGGTGGACACCATATATTTT. It is translated as CASKGWVDTIYF.

The chain joins TRBV7-8 to TRBJ2-3, with D tentatively TRBD2 (6 bases). Deletions cut 2 bases from V and 4 bases from J, with 19 bases between. The CDR3 totals 17 residues. Germline values: CDR1 SGHVS, CDR2 FQNEAQ. The CDR3 sequence: CASSLLSGGATADTQYF. As DNA, the CDR3 is TGTGCCAGCAGCTTATTATCCGGCGGGGCTACCGCAGATACGCAGTATTTT.

This clonotype has at least ten counts. This chain connects TRBV6-5 to TRBJ2-7; the D gene could be TRBD1 or TRBD2 (6 bases each). CDR1 is MNHEY and CDR2 is SVGAGI in the germline V gene. The CDR3 covers 15 residues. Trimming cost V 3 bases and J 3 bases, with 15 bases left between them. CDR3 loop: CASSYTGASDYEQYF. As DNA, the CDR3 is TGTGCCAGCAGTTATACGGGGGCCTCGGACTACGAGCAGTACTTC.

The chain recombines TRBV9 with TRBJ2-1, with D possibly called TRBD1 or TRBD2 (7 bases each). Trimming pared 3 bases from V and 8 bases from J, leaving 27 bases between. In germline, CDR1 is SGDLS, CDR2 YYNGEE. This CDR3 is 18 amino acids long. CDR3 amino acids: CASSERPGGTTYGDEQFF. CDR3 coding DNA: TGTGCCAGCAGCGAACGACCAGGGGGGACTACGTATGGGGATGAGCAGTTCTTC. Full variable domain (remainder filled in from reference TRBV9 and TRBJ2-1): DSGVTQTPKHLITATGQRVTLRCSPRSGDLSVYWYQQSLDQGLQFLIQYYNGEERAKGNILERFSAQQFPDLHSELNLSSLELGDSALYFCASSERPGGTTYGDEQFFGPGTRLTVL.